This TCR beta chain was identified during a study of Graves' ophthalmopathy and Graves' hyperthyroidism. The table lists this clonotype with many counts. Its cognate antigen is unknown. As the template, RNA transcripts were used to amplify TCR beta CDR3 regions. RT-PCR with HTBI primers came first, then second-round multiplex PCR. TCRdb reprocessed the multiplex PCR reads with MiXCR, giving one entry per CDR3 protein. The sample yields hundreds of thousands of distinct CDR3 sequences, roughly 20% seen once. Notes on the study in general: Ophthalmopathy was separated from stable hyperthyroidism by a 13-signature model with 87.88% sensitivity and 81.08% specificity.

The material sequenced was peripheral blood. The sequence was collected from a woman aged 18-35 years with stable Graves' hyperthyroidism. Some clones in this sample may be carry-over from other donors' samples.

The CDR3 loop reads CASSDLGGQGQNTGELFF. The CDR3 nucleotides read TGTGCCAGCAGTGACCTTGGGGGACAGGGGCAGAACACCGGGGAGCTGTTTTTT. V and J are TRBV25-1 and TRBJ2-2; TRBD1 matches at 10 bases. The CDR3 has 18 residues. The ends lost 3 bases at V and 1 base at J; junction bases unmatched: 8. Germline V gene data show CDR1 as MGHDK and CDR2 as SYGVNS.